This entry lists 5 T cell receptor beta chains sequenced from one sample in a study of cytomegalovirus exposure and HLA in healthy donors. PCR involved 60 Vbeta and 13 Jbeta primers. The repertoire was sequenced with immunoSEQ multiplex PCR; TCRdb's copy has only in-frame clones and lacks some. The sample lists about 220,000 clones, approximately 82% occurring once. Sequencing input: PBMCs. The receptors derive from a man younger than 35 in good health and CMV-seronegative.

The chain recombines TRBV5-1 with TRBJ2-5, with 7 positions matching TRBD1. The closer fit of TRBJ2-7 to the DNA end suggests the J call may be wrong. Germline V gives CDR1 SGHRS, CDR2 YFSETQ. The CDR3 totals 14 residues. The CDR3 bases are TGCGCCAGCAGCCGAGGGACAGCGGACTACGAGCAGTACTTC. It codes for CASSRGTADYEQYF.

In this sample, this clone turned up once. In nucleotides, the CDR3 is TGTGCCAGCAGTTACTCAATCAGGGACGAGCAGTACTTC. Translation gives CASSYSIRDEQYF. V gene TRBV6-5 combines with J gene TRBJ2-7; a weak D match, TRBD1 (5 bases). Germline CDR1 is MNHEY and CDR2 is SVGAGI. V lost 0 bases and J lost 5, with 8 bases in between. The CDR3 has 13 amino acids.

The V call is TRBV10-3, the J call TRBJ2-7, with D possibly being TRBD1 (6 bases). The ends were cut back, 0 bases at V and 2 bases at J, with 11 bases in the middle. CDR1 and CDR2 (germline): ENHRY, SYGVKD. The CDR3 extends over 15 amino acids. The CDR3 DNA reads as TGTGCCATCAGTGAGTCGAGGGGGTTACCCTACGAGCAGTACTTC. Translation gives CAISESRGLPYEQYF.

The rearrangement joins TRBV5-1 to TRBJ2-7, with a possible D match to TRBD2 (6 bases). Germline CDR1 reads SGHRS; CDR2 reads YFSETQ. The CDR3 loop spans 16 amino acids. Deletions cut 0 bases from V and 5 bases from J, with 18 bases between. Here the CDR3 DNA reads TGCGCCAGCAGCTTGGCGTTGGGTCTAGCGATGAACGAGCAGTACTTC. It codes for CASSLALGLAMNEQYF.

The rearrangement joins TRBV19 to TRBJ1-2; TRBD1 might be the D (6 bases). Between the trimmed V and J ends, which lost 1 base and 6 bases, there was a span of 12 bases. Germline CDR1 reads LNHDA; CDR2 reads SQIVND (reference sequence). The CDR3 contains 14 residues. CDR3 in DNA: TGTGCCAGTAGTATAGGGCAGGGGCCGGATGGCTACACCTTC. Residues: CASSIGQGPDGYTF.